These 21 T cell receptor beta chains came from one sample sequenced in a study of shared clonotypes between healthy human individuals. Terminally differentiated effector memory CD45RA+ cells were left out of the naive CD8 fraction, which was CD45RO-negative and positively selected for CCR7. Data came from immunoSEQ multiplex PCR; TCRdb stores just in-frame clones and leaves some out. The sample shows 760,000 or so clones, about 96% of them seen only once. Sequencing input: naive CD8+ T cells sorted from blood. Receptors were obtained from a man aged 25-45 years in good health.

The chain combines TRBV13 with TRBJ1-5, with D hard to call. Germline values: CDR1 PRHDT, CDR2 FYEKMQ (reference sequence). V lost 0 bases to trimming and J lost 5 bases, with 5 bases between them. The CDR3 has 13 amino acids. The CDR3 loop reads CASSLGIDQPQHF. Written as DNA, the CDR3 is TGTGCCAGCAGCTTAGGCATCGATCAGCCCCAGCATTTT.

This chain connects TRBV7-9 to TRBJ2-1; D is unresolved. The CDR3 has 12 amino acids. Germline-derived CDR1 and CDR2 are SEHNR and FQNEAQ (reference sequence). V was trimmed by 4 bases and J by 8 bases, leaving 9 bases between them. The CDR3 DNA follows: TGTGCCAGCAGCTGGGTCTGGGATGAGCAGTTCTTC. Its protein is CASSWVWDEQFF. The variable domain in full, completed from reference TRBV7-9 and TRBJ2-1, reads DTGVSQNPRHKITKRGQNVTFRCDPISEHNRLYWYRQTLGQGPEFLTYFQNEAQLEKSRLLSDRFSAERPKGSFSTLEIQRTEQGDSAMYLCASSWVWDEQFFGPGTRLTVL.

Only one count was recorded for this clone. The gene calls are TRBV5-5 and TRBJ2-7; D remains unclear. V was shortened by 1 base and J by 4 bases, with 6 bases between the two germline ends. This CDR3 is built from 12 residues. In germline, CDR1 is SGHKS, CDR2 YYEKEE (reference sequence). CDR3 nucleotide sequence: TGTGCCAGCAGCTTGCTGGGGTACGAGCAGTACTTC. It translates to CASSLLGYEQYF.

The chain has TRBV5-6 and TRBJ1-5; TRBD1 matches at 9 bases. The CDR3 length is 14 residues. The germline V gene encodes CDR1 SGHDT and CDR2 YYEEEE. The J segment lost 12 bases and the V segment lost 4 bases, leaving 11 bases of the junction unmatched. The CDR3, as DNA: TGTGCCAGCAGCGGGGGACAGGGCTCTCAAGGCCAGCATTTT. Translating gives CASSGGQGSQGQHF.

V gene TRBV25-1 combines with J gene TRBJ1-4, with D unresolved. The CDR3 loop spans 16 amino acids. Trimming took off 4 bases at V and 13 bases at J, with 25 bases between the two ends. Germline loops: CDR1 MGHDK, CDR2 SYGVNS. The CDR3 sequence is CASSAYMTPAQEGLFF. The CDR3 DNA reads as TGTGCCAGCAGTGCCTATATGACCCCGGCCCAGGAGGGACTGTTTTTT.

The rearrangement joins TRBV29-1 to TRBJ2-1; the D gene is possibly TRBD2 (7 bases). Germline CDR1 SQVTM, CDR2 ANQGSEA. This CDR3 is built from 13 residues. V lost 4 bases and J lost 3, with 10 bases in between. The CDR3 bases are TGCAGCGTTGCGGGGGGCAGCTACAATGAGCAGTTCTTC. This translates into CSVAGGSYNEQFF.

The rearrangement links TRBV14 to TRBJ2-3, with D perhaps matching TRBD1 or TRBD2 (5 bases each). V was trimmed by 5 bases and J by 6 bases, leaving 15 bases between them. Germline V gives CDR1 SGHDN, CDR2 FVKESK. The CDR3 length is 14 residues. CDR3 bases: TGTGCCAGCAGCGAAATACTAGGGGTCGATACGCAGTATTTT. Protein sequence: CASSEILGVDTQYF.

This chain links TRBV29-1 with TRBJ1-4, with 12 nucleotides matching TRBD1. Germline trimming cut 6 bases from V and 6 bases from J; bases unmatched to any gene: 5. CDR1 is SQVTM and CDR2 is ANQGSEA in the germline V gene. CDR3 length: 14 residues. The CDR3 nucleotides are TGCAGCGTGAGGGACAGGGGGCAAGATGAAAAACTGTTTTTT. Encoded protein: CSVRDRGQDEKLFF.

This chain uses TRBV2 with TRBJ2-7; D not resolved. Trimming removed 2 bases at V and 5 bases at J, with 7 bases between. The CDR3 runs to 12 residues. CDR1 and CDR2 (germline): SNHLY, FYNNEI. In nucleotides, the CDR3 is TGTGCCAGCAGTGAATGGGCGGACGAGCAGTACTTC. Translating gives CASSEWADEQYF.

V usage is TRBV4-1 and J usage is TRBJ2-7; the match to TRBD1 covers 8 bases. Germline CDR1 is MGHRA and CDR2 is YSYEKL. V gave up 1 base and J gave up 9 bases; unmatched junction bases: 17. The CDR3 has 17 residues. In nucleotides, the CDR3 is TGCGCCAGCAGCCAAGTCCAGGAGGGACAGGCCCAGCAGGGGCAGTACTTC. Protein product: CASSQVQEGQAQQGQYF.

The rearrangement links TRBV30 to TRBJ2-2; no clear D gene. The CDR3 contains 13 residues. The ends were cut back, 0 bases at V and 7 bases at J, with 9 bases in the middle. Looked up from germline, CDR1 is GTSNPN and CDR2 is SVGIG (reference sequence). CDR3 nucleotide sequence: TGTGCCTGGAGTGTACAGCCCAGCGGGGAGCTGTTTTTT. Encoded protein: CAWSVQPSGELFF.

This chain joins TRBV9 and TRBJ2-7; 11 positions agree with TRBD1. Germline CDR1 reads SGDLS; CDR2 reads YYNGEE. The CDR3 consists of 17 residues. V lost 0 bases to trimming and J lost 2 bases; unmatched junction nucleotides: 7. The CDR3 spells CASSVATVGQGAYEQYF. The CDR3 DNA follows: TGTGCCAGCAGCGTAGCTACTGTGGGACAGGGGGCCTACGAGCAGTACTTC.

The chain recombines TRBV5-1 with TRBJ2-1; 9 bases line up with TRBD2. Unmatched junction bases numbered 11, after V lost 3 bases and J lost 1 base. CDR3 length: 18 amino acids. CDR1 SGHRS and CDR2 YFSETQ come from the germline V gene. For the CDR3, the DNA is TGCGCCAGCAGCTCTTTGGTAGCGCGGGAGGGTTCCTACAATGAGCAGTTCTTC. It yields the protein CASSSLVAREGSYNEQFF.

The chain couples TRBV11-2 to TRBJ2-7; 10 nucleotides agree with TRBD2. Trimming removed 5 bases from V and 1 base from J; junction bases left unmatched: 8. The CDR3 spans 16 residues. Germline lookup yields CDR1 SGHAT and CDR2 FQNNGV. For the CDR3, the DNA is TGTGCCAGCAGCACCGCCGGGACTAGCGTATCCTACGAGCAGTACTTC. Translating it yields CASSTAGTSVSYEQYF.

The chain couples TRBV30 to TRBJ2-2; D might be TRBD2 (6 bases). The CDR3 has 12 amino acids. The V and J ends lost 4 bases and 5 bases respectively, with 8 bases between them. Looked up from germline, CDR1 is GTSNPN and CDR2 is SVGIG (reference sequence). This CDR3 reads CAWIRGTGELFF. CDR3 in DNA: TGTGCCTGGATCCGGGGGACCGGGGAGCTGTTTTTT.

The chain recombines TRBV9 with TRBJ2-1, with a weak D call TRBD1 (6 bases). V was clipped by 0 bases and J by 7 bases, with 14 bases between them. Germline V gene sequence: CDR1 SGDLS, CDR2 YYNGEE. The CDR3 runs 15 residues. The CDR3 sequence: CASSVGDPTGNEQFF. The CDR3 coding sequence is TGTGCCAGCAGCGTAGGCGACCCTACAGGGAATGAGCAGTTCTTC.

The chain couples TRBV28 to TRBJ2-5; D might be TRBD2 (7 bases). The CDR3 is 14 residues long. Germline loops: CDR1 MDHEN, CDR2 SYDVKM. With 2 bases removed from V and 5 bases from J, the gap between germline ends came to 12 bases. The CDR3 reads CASSLRGGGETQYF. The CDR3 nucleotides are TGTGCCAGCAGTTTAAGAGGGGGAGGGGAGACCCAGTACTTC.

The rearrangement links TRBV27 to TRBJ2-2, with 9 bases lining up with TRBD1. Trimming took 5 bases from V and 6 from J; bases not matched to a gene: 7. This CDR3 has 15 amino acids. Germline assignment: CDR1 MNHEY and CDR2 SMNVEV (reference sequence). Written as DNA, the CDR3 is TGTGCCAGCAGTCGCAGGACAGGGGCATCCGGGGAGCTGTTTTTT. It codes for CASSRRTGASGELFF.

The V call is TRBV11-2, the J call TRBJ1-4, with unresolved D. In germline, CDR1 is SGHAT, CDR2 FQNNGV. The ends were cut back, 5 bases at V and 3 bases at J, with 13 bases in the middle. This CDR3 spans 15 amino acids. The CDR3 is CASSGWRVANEKLFF. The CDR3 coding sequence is TGTGCCAGCAGCGGGTGGAGGGTAGCTAATGAAAAACTGTTTTTT. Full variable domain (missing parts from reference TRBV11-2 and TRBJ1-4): EAGVAQSPRYKIIEKRQSVAFWCNPISGHATLYWYQQILGQGPKLLIQFQNNGVVDDSQLPKDRFSAERLKGVDSTLKIQPAKLEDSAVYLCASSGWRVANEKLFFGSGTQLSVL.

CDR3 loop: CASSLGIKQGFGNSYEQYF. As DNA, the CDR3 is TGTGCCAGCAGCTTAGGGATCAAACAGGGGTTTGGGAACTCCTACGAGCAGTACTTC. The chain uses TRBV11-2 and TRBJ2-7; 7 bases align to TRBD1. The CDR3 has 19 residues. CDR1 is SGHAT and CDR2 is FQNNGV in the germline V gene. Trimming took 1 base from V and 0 from J; bases not matched to a gene: 15.

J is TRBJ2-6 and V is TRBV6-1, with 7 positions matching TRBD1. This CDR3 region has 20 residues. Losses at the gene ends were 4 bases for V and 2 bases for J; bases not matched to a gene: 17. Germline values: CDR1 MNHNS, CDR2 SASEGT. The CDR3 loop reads CASSAPKRLQGRAGANVLTF. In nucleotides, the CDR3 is TGTGCCAGCAGTGCCCCAAAGCGACTACAGGGGCGAGCTGGGGCCAACGTCCTGACTTTC.